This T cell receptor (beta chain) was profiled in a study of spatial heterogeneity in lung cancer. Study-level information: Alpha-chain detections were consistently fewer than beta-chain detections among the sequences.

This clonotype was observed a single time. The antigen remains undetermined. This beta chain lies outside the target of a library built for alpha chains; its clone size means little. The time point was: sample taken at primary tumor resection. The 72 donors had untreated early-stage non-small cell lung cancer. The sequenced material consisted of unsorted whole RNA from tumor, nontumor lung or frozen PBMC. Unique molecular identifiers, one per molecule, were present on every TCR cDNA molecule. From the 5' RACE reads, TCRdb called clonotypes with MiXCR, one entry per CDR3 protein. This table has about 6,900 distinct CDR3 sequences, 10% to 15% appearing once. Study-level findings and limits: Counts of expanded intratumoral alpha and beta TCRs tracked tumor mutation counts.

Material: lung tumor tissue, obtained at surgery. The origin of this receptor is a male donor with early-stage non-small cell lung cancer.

The CDR3 sequence: CASSAGRGEQFF. As DNA, the CDR3 is TGTGCCAGCTCCGCCGGGCGAGGAGAGCAGTTCTTC. The chain carries TRBV18 and TRBJ2-1; D unclear. This CDR3 spans 12 amino acids. CDR1 is KGHSH and CDR2 is LQKENI in the germline V gene. Between the trimmed V and J ends, which lost 6 bases and 10 bases, there was a span of 13 bases.